The source of this T cell receptor beta chain is a study of T cell clonotyping in hematopoietic cell transplantation. A remark on this clone: Its antigen is undetermined.

Recipient blood drawn about 28 days pretransplant and days 30, 100, 180 after. General observations from the study: Few recipient clonotypes overlapped donors; over 95% were de novo at given depth. Graft donor and pretransplant recipient Inverse Simpson Index values predicted broader posttransplant TCR diversity.

Profiling relied on immunoSEQ multiplex PCR, and the TCRdb table lists in-frame clones only, not all of them. The table lists approximately 11,000 clones, 35% to 50% of them singletons, with around 9% in the top ten. This CDR3 spans 14 amino acids. With 2 bases removed from V and 8 bases from J, the gap between germline ends came to 16 bases. The germline CDR1 and CDR2 sequences are GTSNPN and SVGIG (reference sequence). Sequencing was performed on PBMCs, taken 30 days after allogeneic stem cell transplant. The V gene is TRBV30, the J gene TRBJ1-5; D may be TRBD1 (6 bases). The sequence came from a male patient aged 50 to 59 who had an allogeneic stem cell transplant from an unrelated donor, so the T cells may come from the graft donor. Some clones in this sample may be carry-over from other donors' samples. The CDR3 DNA reads as TGTGCCTGGAGTCTACAGGGAAGTAGCAAGCCCCAGCATTTT. Protein: CAWSLQGSSKPQHF.